These 20 T cell receptor beta chains were all obtained from the same sample, sequenced in a study of persistence of HIV-infected CD4 T cells. Their antigens are not known. The immunoSEQ assay was version 4, run in survey mode. TCRdb keeps only in-frame clones here, not all; method: immunoSEQ multiplex PCR. The sample records roughly 20,000 clones, approximately 65% being singletons. An overlapping HIV-1 Gag peptide pool stimulated these cells at 0.85 to 1 ug/peptide/mL. Sorting of responding CD4+ T cells relied on upregulated CD40 ligand together with CD69. Sequencing was performed on CD4+ T cells sorted from PBMCs after roughly 18-hour stimulation, taken from a patient who received antiretroviral therapy. These TCRs come from an adult woman with HIV who was CMV-seropositive.

The CDR3 spells CASSLRGVTTDTQYF. The CDR3 nucleotides are TGCGCCAGCAGCTTGAGGGGGGTTACCACAGATACGCAGTATTTT. This chain joins TRBV5-1 and TRBJ2-3; D possibly matches TRBD1 or TRBD2 (6 bases each). The CDR3 is 15 residues long. Germline V gives CDR1 SGHRS, CDR2 YFSETQ. V was clipped by 1 base and J by 2 bases, with 11 bases between them.

The gene calls are TRBV7-2 and TRBJ2-1; 8 bases align to TRBD2. CDR1 is SGHTA and CDR2 is FQGNSA in the germline V gene. The CDR3 has 15 amino acids. The V segment lost 5 bases and the J segment 8 bases; nucleotides outside the gene matches: 11. The CDR3 here is CASSKRSGGRDEQFF. Here the CDR3 DNA reads TGTGCCAGCAGCAAACGTTCGGGGGGGCGCGATGAGCAGTTCTTC.

This clone appeared a single time. This chain links TRBV2 with TRBJ1-5, with a weak D call TRBD1 (5 bases). Germline lookup yields CDR1 SNHLY and CDR2 FYNNEI. There are 15 residues in the CDR3. V shed 4 bases and J shed 5 bases, with 15 bases lying between them. CDR3 protein: CASSVRGTLDQPQHF. DNA for the CDR3: TGTGCCAGCAGTGTAAGGGGTACTCTGGATCAGCCCCAGCATTTT.

The J gene is TRBJ1-1, the V gene TRBV19; no firm D call. The CDR3 has 15 amino acids. Per germline, CDR1 LNHDA and CDR2 SQIVND (reference sequence). The V end lost 1 base, the J end lost 3 bases, and 12 bases lay between the germline ends. The CDR3, as DNA: TGTGCCAGTAGTATAGCTGGAGTTAAGGACACTGAAGCTTTCTTT. It specifies CASSIAGVKDTEAFF. Together with reference TRBV19 and TRBJ1-1, the CDR3 gives the full variable domain: DGGITQSPKYLFRKEGQNVTLSCEQNLNHDAMYWYRQDPGQGLRLIYYSQIVNDFQKGDIAEGYSVSREKKESFPLTVTSAQKNPTAFYLCASSIAGVKDTEAFFGQGTRLTVV.

This clone is labeled medium-sized. V and J are TRBV4-2 and TRBJ2-1; TRBD2 aligns across 12 bases. Per the germline V gene, CDR1 is LGHNA and CDR2 is YNFKEQ. V shed 4 bases and J 15 bases; nucleotides not matched to a gene: 13. The CDR3 is 15 amino acids. In nucleotides, the CDR3 is TGTGCCAGCAGCCCACTAGCGGGGGGCGTGGGTGGGAGGTTCTTC. Translation gives CASSPLAGGVGGRFF.

The V and J genes are TRBV15 and TRBJ2-2, with D perhaps matching TRBD1 (5 bases). This CDR3 comprises 15 residues. V lost 5 bases and J lost 3, with 13 bases in between. CDR1 LNHNV and CDR2 YYDKDF come from the germline V gene (reference sequence). CDR3 sequence (DNA): TGTGCCACCAGCCGCCTCGAGACAGACACCGGGGAGCTGTTTTTT. Its protein is CATSRLETDTGELFF. Full variable domain (remainder filled in from reference TRBV15 and TRBJ2-2): DAMVIQNPRYQVTQFGKPVTLSCSQTLNHNVMYWYQQKSSQAPKLLFHYYDKDFNNEADTPDNFQSRRPNTSFCFLDIRSPGLGDTAMYLCATSRLETDTGELFFGEGSRLTVL.

The gene calls are TRBV20-1 and TRBJ1-5; no reliable D call. V was pared by 4 bases and J by 7 bases, with 17 bases between. The CDR3 contains 14 residues. The V gene's germline CDR1 is DFQATT and CDR2 SNEGSKA (reference sequence). The DNA of the CDR3 is TGCAGTGCTAATGAATTCTCTAGCCACCAGCCCCAGCATTTT. Protein: CSANEFSSHQPQHF.

This clone was seen only once. The V and J genes are TRBV6-6 and TRBJ1-6; perhaps TRBD1 as D (6 bases). V was shortened by 4 bases and J by 2 bases, with 12 bases between the two germline ends. CDR3 length: 16 amino acids. Germline CDR1 is MNHNY and CDR2 is SVGAGI (reference sequence). The CDR3 sequence is CASSFGQITYNSPLHF. The CDR3 DNA reads as TGTGCCAGCAGTTTTGGACAGATCACCTATAATTCACCCCTCCACTTT.

The chain uses TRBV20-1 and TRBJ2-5; TRBD1 is a possible D gene (5 bases). CDR3 length: 13 amino acids. Trimming removed 3 bases from V and 6 bases from J, with 14 bases in between. From germline, CDR1 is DFQATT and CDR2 SNEGSKA (reference sequence). CDR3 loop: CSASMTAGKTQYF. The DNA for the CDR3 is TGCAGTGCTAGTATGACAGCAGGGAAGACCCAGTACTTC.

This clone was seen more than once but under ten times. The chain joins TRBV5-4 to TRBJ1-2; a weak D match, TRBD1 (5 bases). This CDR3 has 15 amino acids. Germline lookup yields CDR1 SGHNT and CDR2 YYREEE (reference sequence). Deletions cut 0 bases from V and 8 bases from J, with 17 bases between. The CDR3 here is CASSLGQGSLEGYTF. CDR3 nucleotides: TGTGCCAGCAGCTTGGGGCAGGGTTCTCTTGAAGGCTACACCTTC. Filled out from reference TRBV5-4 and TRBJ1-2, the complete variable domain reads ETGVTQSPTHLIKTRGQQVTLRCSSQSGHNTVSWYQQALGQGPQFIFQYYREEENGRGNFPPRFSGLQFPNYSSELNVNALELDDSALYLCASSLGQGSLEGYTFGSGTRLTVV.

J is TRBJ2-2 and V is TRBV7-9, with TRBD1 matching over 12 bases. The CDR3 loop spans 15 amino acids. J lost 4 bases, V lost 4 bases, and 1 base had no gene match. Germline V gene lookup returns CDR1 SEHNR and CDR2 FQNEAQ (reference sequence). CDR3 nucleotide sequence: TGTGCCAGCAGCTCGGGACAGGGGGCCACCGGGGAGCTGTTTTTT. It specifies CASSSGQGATGELFF.

The V and J genes are TRBV5-4 and TRBJ2-2; 11 bases are shared with TRBD2. Germline V gives CDR1 SGHNT, CDR2 YYREEE (reference sequence). This CDR3 is 16 amino acids long. V was clipped by 4 bases and J by 7 bases; unmatched bases: 9. CDR3 DNA sequence: TGTGCCAGCAGCGTTCGACTAGCGGGGCCCGTCGGGGAGCTGTTTTTT. Its translation: CASSVRLAGPVGELFF. Complete variable domain (other parts from reference TRBV5-4 and TRBJ2-2): ETGVTQSPTHLIKTRGQQVTLRCSSQSGHNTVSWYQQALGQGPQFIFQYYREEENGRGNFPPRFSGLQFPNYSSELNVNALELDDSALYLCASSVRLAGPVGELFFGEGSRLTVL.

The chain is built from TRBV6-5 and TRBJ1-3, with D uncertain. From germline, CDR1 is MNHEY and CDR2 SVGAGI. V was pared by 6 bases and J by 0 bases, with 12 bases between. This CDR3 is 15 amino acids long. Written as DNA, the CDR3 is TGTGCCAGCAGAAATGAGGACGGCTCTGGAAACACCATATATTTT. Its protein product is CASRNEDGSGNTIYF.

The J gene is TRBJ1-2, the V gene TRBV3-1 (or the pseudogene TRBV3-2); 8 bases agree with TRBD1. The CDR3 has 14 amino acids. Germline V gene data show CDR1 as LGHDT and CDR2 as YNNKEL (reference sequence). With V trimmed by 4 bases and J by 5 bases, 6 bases remained unmatched. The CDR3 DNA reads TGTGCCAGCAGCCCTGGGACAGGACATTATGGCTACACCTTC. Protein sequence: CASSPGTGHYGYTF.

This clone has just one count. The chain is built from TRBV25-1 and TRBJ1-1; unclear D gene. CDR1 and CDR2 (germline): MGHDK, SYGVNS. The CDR3 loop spans 14 amino acids. V gave up 4 bases and J gave up 8 bases, with 17 bases separating them. The CDR3 DNA reads as TGTGCCAGCAGTGCCCGGGTCGGGGTGAGGGAAGCTTTCTTT. It yields the protein CASSARVGVREAFF. Together with reference TRBV25-1 and TRBJ1-1, the CDR3 gives the full variable domain: EADIYQTPRYLVIGTGKKITLECSQTMGHDKMYWYQQDPGMELHLIHYSYGVNSTEKGDLSSESTVSRIRTEHFPLTLESARPSHTSQYLCASSARVGVREAFFGQGTRLTVV.

This chain joins TRBV7-2 and TRBJ1-2, with a weak D call TRBD1 (5 bases). Per the germline V gene, CDR1 is SGHTA and CDR2 is FQGNSA. Between the trimmed V and J ends, which lost 5 bases and 8 bases, there was a span of 18 bases. This CDR3 is 14 amino acids long. The CDR3: CASSPRGRGTGYTF. The CDR3 nucleotides read TGTGCCAGCAGCCCTCGGGGCCGAGGGACCGGCTACACCTTC.

The genes are TRBV29-1 and TRBJ1-3; no reliable D call. Germline V CDR1 and CDR2: SQVTM, ANQGSEA. V was shortened by 4 bases and J by 7 bases, with 17 bases between the two germline ends. This CDR3 has 14 amino acids. CDR3 amino acids: CSVGEAQSLNTIYF. Written as DNA, the CDR3 is TGCAGCGTTGGTGAGGCCCAGTCCCTCAACACCATATATTTT.

V usage is TRBV7-9 and J usage is TRBJ1-3; no reliable D call. Per the germline V gene, CDR1 is SEHNR and CDR2 is FQNEAQ (reference sequence). V was clipped by 8 bases and J by 0 bases, with 11 bases between them. The CDR3 length is 14 residues. In nucleotides, the CDR3 is TGTGCCAGCCTTGCATCGAGCTCTGGAAACACCATATATTTT. It specifies CASLASSSGNTIYF.

V and J are TRBV11-2 and TRBJ1-1, with D hard to call. Germline values: CDR1 SGHAT, CDR2 FQNNGV. Trimming removed 3 bases from V and 2 bases from J, with 7 bases in between. The CDR3 sequence is 13 residues long. The CDR3 reads CASSFQINTEAFF. As DNA, the CDR3 is TGTGCCAGCAGCTTTCAGATAAACACTGAAGCTTTCTTT.

The V and J genes are TRBV5-1 and TRBJ1-2, with a weak D call TRBD1 (6 bases). The CDR3 sequence is 15 residues long. From germline, CDR1 is SGHRS and CDR2 YFSETQ. Trimming pared 0 bases from V and 5 bases from J, leaving 14 bases between. The CDR3 nucleotides read TGCGCCAGCAGCTTGGGGGACTCAGGGGTGTATGGCTACACCTTC. Its protein is CASSLGDSGVYGYTF.